This T cell receptor (beta chain) was profiled in a study of response to subunit inactivated influenza vaccine. Study findings and constraints: Only a handful of new T cells, the authors suggested, are recruited with each seasonal influenza vaccination.

TCRdb ran MiXCR on the RT-PCR reads and lists one entry per CDR3 protein. The table shows around 480,000 distinct CDR3 sequences, with 16% occurring only once. For this clonotype: Its cognate antigen is unknown.

Germline V lookup: CDR1 LGHDT, CDR2 YNNKEL (reference sequence). J lost 3 bases, V lost 4 bases, and 8 bases had no gene match. CDR3 length: 17 residues. The clonotype originates from a man aged 45-69 years who received an inactivated influenza vaccine. This chain connects TRBV3-1 to TRBJ2-7; 14 bases are a match to TRBD2. The sequences come from CD4+ T cells sorted from PBMCs, collected roughly 24 months after vaccination. CDR3 sequence: CASSPGLAGVFGYEQYF. The CDR3 region has the DNA TGTGCCAGCAGCCCGGGACTAGCGGGAGTCTTCGGCTACGAGCAGTACTTC.